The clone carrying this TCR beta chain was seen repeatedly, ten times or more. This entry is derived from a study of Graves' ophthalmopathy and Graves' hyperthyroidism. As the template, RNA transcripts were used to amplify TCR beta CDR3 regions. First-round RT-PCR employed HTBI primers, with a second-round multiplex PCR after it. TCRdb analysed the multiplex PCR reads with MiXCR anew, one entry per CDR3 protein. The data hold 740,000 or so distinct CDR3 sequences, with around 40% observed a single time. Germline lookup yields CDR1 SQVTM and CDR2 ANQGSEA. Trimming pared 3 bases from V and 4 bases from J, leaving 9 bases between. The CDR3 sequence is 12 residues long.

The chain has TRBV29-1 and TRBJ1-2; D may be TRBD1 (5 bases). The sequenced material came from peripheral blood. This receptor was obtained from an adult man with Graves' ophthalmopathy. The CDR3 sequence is CSVDRAFYGYTF. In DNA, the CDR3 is TGCAGCGTTGACAGGGCCTTCTATGGCTACACCTTC.